Listed here are 4 T cell receptor beta chains from one sample, sequenced in a study of early T cells in non-severe SARS-CoV-2 infection listed by TCRdb under 2021. The method behind the library was 5' RACE. TCRdb names NextSeq 500 as the instrument used. TCRdb took the public reads, trimmed them with fastp at Q25, ran MiXCR for clone calling and kept in-frame beta chains. Rows matching on CDR3 protein sequence are summarized as one entry with the most common DNA and genes. Across this sample there are roughly 80,000 distinct CDR3 sequences, with around 16% seen only once. Of the sample, approximately 2.9% is held by the ten largest clones. Sequencing was carried out using whole blood. The receptors here all came from an adult who was a healthcare worker with PCR-confirmed SARS-CoV-2 infection or an uninfected control (not recorded which).

This clonotype appeared a few times. The V call is TRBV29-1, the J call TRBJ1-4; the D is unclear. CDR1 is SQVTM and CDR2 is ANQGSEA in the germline V gene. V gave up 5 bases and J gave up 0 bases, with 10 bases separating them. This CDR3 spans 14 amino acids. CDR3 residues: CSVSANPTNEKLFF. For the CDR3, the DNA is TGCAGCGTTTCAGCGAATCCAACTAATGAAAAACTGTTTTTT.

This clonotype has only a few counts. The chain has TRBV6-5 and TRBJ2-1; a possible D gene is TRBD1 (6 bases). This CDR3 is 13 amino acids long. Per the germline V gene, CDR1 is MNHEY and CDR2 is SVGAGI. Trimming shortened V by 5 bases and J by 5 bases, and 10 bases separated the two germline ends. CDR3 residues: CASSRDTNNEQFF. The CDR3 nucleotides are TGTGCCAGCAGTCGGGACACCAACAATGAGCAGTTCTTC.

The chain couples TRBV7-9 to TRBJ2-1, with D hard to call. With 6 bases removed from V and 7 bases from J, the gap between germline ends came to 4 bases. Germline-derived CDR1 and CDR2 are SEHNR and FQNEAQ (reference sequence). The CDR3 has 10 amino acids. CDR3 amino acids: CASSGNEQFF. The DNA of the CDR3 is TGTGCCAGCAGTGGGAATGAGCAGTTCTTC. Full variable domain (remainder filled in from reference TRBV7-9 and TRBJ2-1): DTGVSQNPRHKITKRGQNVTFRCDPISEHNRLYWYRQTLGQGPEFLTYFQNEAQLEKSRLLSDRFSAERPKGSFSTLEIQRTEQGDSAMYLCASSGNEQFFGPGTRLTVL.

The chain is built from TRBV6-5 and TRBJ2-2; D is unclear. Trimming stripped 5 bases from V and 1 base from J, with 11 bases between. The CDR3 is 15 residues long. Germline CDR1 MNHEY, CDR2 SVGAGI. The CDR3 sequence is CASSLDGLNTGELFF. The CDR3 DNA reads as TGTGCCAGCAGTCTGGACGGATTGAACACCGGGGAGCTGTTTTTT.